These 29 T cell receptor beta chains were all obtained from the same sample, sequenced in a study of blood T cell repertoires in COVID-19 (TCRdb year 2020). The receptor library was made with the immunoSEQ multiplex PCR assay. Held by TCRdb, this immuneACCESS table contains in-frame sequences only and omits some clones. Under half of the omission traces to an unresolved V gene where checked; the cause of the rest is unknown. The sample includes 250,000 or so clones, with roughly 80% observed a single time. Nearly 9% of the sample comes from the top ten. Source material: peripheral blood. These receptors were taken from a man at least 80 years old with acute or convalescent COVID-19.

The chain uses TRBV4-2 and TRBJ2-7, with 10 bases that match TRBD2. The CDR3 has 14 amino acids. Trimming took 4 bases from V and 2 from J; bases not matched to a gene: 2. Germline loops: CDR1 LGHNA, CDR2 YNFKEQ. In nucleotides, the CDR3 is TGTGCCAGCAGCCCCACTAGCGGGACCTACGAGCAGTACTTC. Amino acids: CASSPTSGTYEQYF.

In its sample, this clone was seen a few times. CDR3 amino acids: CASSKGGGEQYF. The DNA of the CDR3 is TGTGCCAGCAGCAAAGGCGGGGGGGAGCAGTACTTC. The chain has TRBV21-1 and TRBJ2-7; the D call of TRBD2 is as the table states it, not checked on the DNA. TRBV21-1 is labeled a pseudogene. The CDR3 is 12 residues long.

This clone occurred a few times. The CDR3 DNA sequence: TGTGCCAGCAAGGAGGCTTCCTATAATTCACCCCTCCACTTT. Its protein product is CASKEASYNSPLHF. The chain has TRBV3-1 (or the pseudogene TRBV3-2) and TRBJ1-6; the D is unclear. The CDR3 loop spans 14 amino acids. Germline lookup yields CDR1 LGHDT and CDR2 YNNKEL (reference sequence). V was shortened by 7 bases and J by 1 base, with 8 bases between the two germline ends.

This clone was recorded once. The genes are TRBV6-5 and TRBJ1-2; D is undetermined. Germline V lookup: CDR1 MNHEY, CDR2 SVGAGI. Trimming left V 6 bases short and J 2 bases short, with 10 bases between. CDR3 length: 13 residues. CDR3 nucleotides: TGTGCCAGCAGAGAGGGCCCCAACTATGGCTACACCTTC. Translation gives CASREGPNYGYTF.

The rearrangement links TRBV19 to TRBJ1-3; no reliable D call. Per germline, CDR1 LNHDA and CDR2 SQIVND (reference sequence). Trimming shortened V by 6 bases and J by 0 bases, and 18 bases separated the two germline ends. CDR3 length: 17 residues. The CDR3 DNA sequence: TGTGCCAGTAGGGGCCAACAACAGCTTACCTCTGGAAACACCATATATTTT. Translation: CASRGQQQLTSGNTIYF.

The sample holds one count of this clone. The chain recombines TRBV7-3 with TRBJ2-5, with 8 bases lining up with TRBD1. Germline V CDR1 and CDR2: SGHTA, FQGTGA. J gave up 3 bases and V 5 bases, and 14 bases lay outside the gene matches. The CDR3 runs to 17 residues. CDR3 nucleotides: TGTGCCAGCAGCCCAGGACAGGGAAGGAGAAAGGAAGAGACCCAGTACTTC. Its translation is CASSPGQGRRKEETQYF.

This clone was seen a single time. The chain has TRBV19 and TRBJ1-4; D gene ambiguous. The CDR3 totals 14 residues. Trimming pared 9 bases from V and 7 bases from J, leaving 18 bases between. Germline CDR1 and CDR2: LNHDA and SQIVND (reference sequence). DNA of the CDR3: TGTGCCAGCGCTACCCGGACTGTGAGTGAAAAACTGTTTTTT. Translating gives CASATRTVSEKLFF.

In this sample, this clone turned up once. The chain links TRBV30 to TRBJ1-1; D gene uncertain. The CDR3 length is 15 residues. Trimming removed 2 bases from V and 0 bases from J, with 13 bases in between. From germline, CDR1 is GTSNPN and CDR2 SVGIG (reference sequence). CDR3 bases: TGTGCCTGGAGTTTCTCGAGCGGTATGAACACTGAAGCTTTCTTT. Translating it yields CAWSFSSGMNTEAFF.

This clone was seen only a few times. The chain employs TRBV29-1 and TRBJ2-7; no clear D gene. The V end was cut by 4 bases, the J end by 2 bases, with 6 bases between. Germline V CDR1 and CDR2: SQVTM, ANQGSEA. This CDR3 spans 11 amino acids. This CDR3 reads CSVATTYEQYF. CDR3 DNA: TGCAGCGTTGCAACTACCTACGAGCAGTACTTC.

The chain combines TRBV7-9 with TRBJ1-2, with 8 bases lining up with TRBD1. Germline V lookup: CDR1 SEHNR, CDR2 FQNEAQ (reference sequence). The V and J ends lost 4 bases and 7 bases, in that order; junction bases with no gene match: 2. The CDR3 sequence is 12 residues long. The CDR3 bases are TGTGCCAGCAGCTCCGGACAGGGTGGCTACACCTTC. It encodes CASSSGQGGYTF.

The chain employs TRBV27 and TRBJ1-5; D may be TRBD1 (5 bases). CDR3 length equals 16 residues. Germline CDR1 and CDR2: MNHEY and SMNVEV (reference sequence). Trimming removed 8 bases from V and 2 bases from J, with 19 bases in between. CDR3 loop: CASDRRGGLGNQPQHF. In DNA form, the CDR3 reads TGTGCCAGCGACCGGAGGGGCGGGTTAGGCAATCAGCCCCAGCATTTT.

The chain carries TRBV5-1 and TRBJ2-7, with 7 bases identical to TRBD1. This CDR3 contains 13 residues. Germline CDR1 is SGHRS and CDR2 is YFSETQ. Trimming cost V 8 bases and J 3 bases; bases outside gene matches: 8. Here the CDR3 reads CASSPGQLYEQYF. CDR3 in DNA: TGCGCCAGTTCACCGGGACAGCTCTACGAGCAGTACTTC.

The chain has TRBV6-1 and TRBJ1-5; 7 nucleotides align to TRBD1. Per the germline V gene, CDR1 is MNHNS and CDR2 is SASEGT. Unmatched junction bases numbered 8, after V lost 2 bases and J lost 7 bases. This CDR3 has 15 residues. The CDR3 protein is CASSESVGQVQPQHF. DNA for the CDR3: TGTGCCAGCAGTGAATCCGTTGGACAGGTCCAGCCCCAGCATTTT.

The chain recombines TRBV3-1 (or the pseudogene TRBV3-2) with TRBJ2-1, with 10 bases that match TRBD2. V trimming: 0 bases; J trimming: 6 bases; junction bases outside the gene matches: 8. Germline CDR1 and CDR2: LGHDT and YNNKEL (reference sequence). The CDR3 sequence is 17 residues long. CDR3 sequence (DNA): TGTGCCAGCAGCCAAGATCACAGCGGGAGGGTTGTCAATGAGCAGTTCTTC. It is translated as CASSQDHSGRVVNEQFF.

The chain employs TRBV5-5 and TRBJ1-1; 7 bases agree with TRBD1. Germline V gene sequence: CDR1 SGHKS, CDR2 YYEKEE (reference sequence). With V trimmed by 2 bases and J by 0 bases, 10 bases remained unmatched. CDR3 length equals 17 residues. The CDR3 here is CASSFAGTVTLNTEAFF. The CDR3 DNA follows: TGTGCCAGCAGCTTCGCCGGGACAGTCACATTGAACACTGAAGCTTTCTTT.

The J gene is TRBJ2-1, the V gene TRBV5-1, with a weak D call TRBD2 (6 bases). V lost 0 bases and J 8 bases, leaving 15 bases between the germline ends. The CDR3 length is 15 residues. Germline CDR1 SGHRS, CDR2 YFSETQ. This CDR3 reads CASSLVRNTGDEQFF. For the CDR3, the DNA is TGCGCCAGCAGCTTGGTGCGGAACACGGGGGATGAGCAGTTCTTC.

This sequence joins TRBV9 and TRBJ1-2; 7 nucleotides match TRBD1. The CDR3 extends over 13 amino acids. Trimming took 0 bases from V and 4 from J; bases not matched to a gene: 0. The germline V gene has CDR1 SGDLS and CDR2 YYNGEE. CDR3 sequence (DNA): TGTGCCAGCAGCGTAGCAGGGGGCTATGGCTACACCTTC. Translated, it gives CASSVAGGYGYTF.

This chain connects TRBV5-1 to TRBJ2-7; D might be TRBD2 (6 bases). The CDR3 length is 15 residues. CDR1 and CDR2 (germline): SGHRS, YFSETQ. Trimming left V 1 base short and J 3 bases short, with 14 bases between. The CDR3 coding sequence is TGCGCCAGCAGCTTGAGTCGGGGGATTCGCTACGAGCAGTACTTC. Its protein product is CASSLSRGIRYEQYF.

This chain joins TRBV18 and TRBJ2-4; a weak D match, TRBD1 (5 bases). Trimming left V 3 bases short and J 0 bases short, with 15 bases between. CDR3 length: 17 residues. CDR1 and CDR2 from the germline V gene are KGHSH and LQKENI. The CDR3: CASSPPWGLVAKNIQYF. The CDR3 DNA sequence: TGTGCCAGCTCACCCCCATGGGGCTTGGTAGCCAAAAACATTCAGTACTTC.

The chain joins TRBV6-5 to TRBJ1-6; tentatively, D is TRBD1 (5 bases). There are 13 residues in the CDR3. The V and J ends lost 4 bases and 13 bases respectively, with 14 bases between them. From germline, CDR1 is MNHEY and CDR2 SVGAGI. The CDR3 DNA reads TGTGCCAGCAGTTGGGGGGATACTCTCCCCCTCCACTTT. Translated, it gives CASSWGDTLPLHF.

A note on this clone: The junction departs from the called germline gene at one end, perhaps through a read error. The rearrangement joins TRBV6-5 to TRBJ1-5; 9 bases match TRBD1. This CDR3 spans 15 amino acids. Germline CDR1 MNHEY, CDR2 SVGAGI. The CDR3 bases are TGTGCCAGCAGTGACTCCGGGACAGGGCATCAGCCCCAGCATTTT. Translation: CASSDSGTGHQPQHF.

The chain joins TRBV5-1 to TRBJ2-7; a possible D gene is TRBD1 (5 bases). Germline values: CDR1 SGHRS, CDR2 YFSETQ. Trimming shortened V by 4 bases and J by 4 bases, and 15 bases separated the two germline ends. The CDR3 length is 14 residues. DNA for the CDR3: TGCGCCAGCAGCCCCCGTTCAGGGTGGTACGAGCAGTACTTC. This encodes CASSPRSGWYEQYF. Complete variable domain (other parts from reference TRBV5-1 and TRBJ2-7): KAGVTQTPRYLIKTRGQQVTLSCSPISGHRSVSWYQQTPGQGLQFLFEYFSETQRNKGNFPGRFSGRQFSNSRSEMNVSTLELGDSALYLCASSPRSGWYEQYFGPGTRLTVT.

This clone has a handful of counts. V gene TRBV7-6 combines with J gene TRBJ1-2; possible D gene TRBD1, 5 bases. Germline assignment: CDR1 SGHVS and CDR2 FNYEAQ. The length of the CDR3 is 13 residues. The ends were cut back, 5 bases at V and 6 bases at J, with 13 bases in the middle. The CDR3 region is CASSLTQDHGYTF. For the CDR3, the DNA is TGTGCCAGCAGCCTAACACAGGACCATGGCTACACCTTC.

The chain uses TRBV27 and TRBJ1-6; 7 nucleotides line up with TRBD1. V gave up 4 bases and J gave up 9 bases; unmatched junction bases: 12. The CDR3 sequence is 16 residues long. CDR1 and CDR2 from the germline V gene are MNHEY and SMNVEV (reference sequence). CDR3 DNA: TGTGCCAGCAGTTCCCCGACAGGGCCCACCCGTTCACCCCTCCACTTT. It is translated as CASSSPTGPTRSPLHF.

The V call is TRBV7-2, the J call TRBJ2-1; 9 bases are shared with TRBD2. Per the germline V gene, CDR1 is SGHTA and CDR2 is FQGNSA. J gave up 0 bases and V 0 bases, and 3 bases lay outside the gene matches. This CDR3 contains 17 residues. CDR3: CASSLATSGPSYNEQFF. The CDR3 DNA sequence: TGTGCCAGCAGCTTAGCGACTAGCGGCCCCTCCTACAATGAGCAGTTCTTC.

The chain combines TRBV28 with TRBJ2-2; D possibly corresponds to TRBD1 (6 bases). The ends were cut back, 3 bases at V and 2 bases at J, with 10 bases in the middle. This CDR3 has 15 amino acids. Germline V gene data show CDR1 as MDHEN and CDR2 as SYDVKM. The CDR3 bases are TGTGCCAGCAGTTTCAGACAGGTTAACACCGGGGAGCTGTTTTTT. Protein sequence: CASSFRQVNTGELFF.

The chain couples TRBV28 to TRBJ2-7; 11 nucleotides line up with TRBD1. Germline-derived CDR1 and CDR2 are MDHEN and SYDVKM. Trimming removed 6 bases from V and 1 base from J; junction bases left unmatched: 5. This CDR3 contains 15 residues. CDR3 in amino acids: CASSIGTGGSYEQYF. For the CDR3, the DNA is TGTGCCAGCAGCATCGGGACAGGGGGTTCCTACGAGCAGTACTTC.

This chain uses TRBV6-5 with TRBJ2-1, with D tentatively TRBD2 (6 bases). V lost 5 bases and J 11 bases, leaving 22 bases between the germline ends. The CDR3 spans 15 residues. From germline, CDR1 is MNHEY and CDR2 SVGAGI. CDR3 nucleotides: TGTGCCAGCAGTCTACCGAGACTAGGGTCCCCTAAGCAGTTCTTC. This gives the protein CASSLPRLGSPKQFF.

The V gene is TRBV5-6, the J gene TRBJ2-3; no clear D gene. V lost 0 bases and J 1 base, leaving 9 bases between the germline ends. This CDR3 spans 15 amino acids. CDR1 is SGHDT, CDR2 YYEEEE, per germline. The CDR3 sequence is CASSLGGYGTDTQYF. DNA of the CDR3: TGTGCCAGCAGCTTGGGAGGATACGGCACAGATACGCAGTATTTT.